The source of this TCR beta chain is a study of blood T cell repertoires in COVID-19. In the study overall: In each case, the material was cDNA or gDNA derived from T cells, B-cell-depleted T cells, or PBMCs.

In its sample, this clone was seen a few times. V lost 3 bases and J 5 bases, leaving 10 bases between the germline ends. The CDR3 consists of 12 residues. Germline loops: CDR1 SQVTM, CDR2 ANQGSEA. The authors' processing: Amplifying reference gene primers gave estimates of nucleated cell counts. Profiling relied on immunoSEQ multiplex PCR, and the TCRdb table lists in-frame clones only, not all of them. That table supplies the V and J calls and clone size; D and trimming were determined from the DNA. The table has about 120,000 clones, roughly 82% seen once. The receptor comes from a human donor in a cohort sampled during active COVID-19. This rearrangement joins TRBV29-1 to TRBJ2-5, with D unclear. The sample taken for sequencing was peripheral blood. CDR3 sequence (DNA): TGCAGCGTTGACTACGCCCGTGAGACCCAGTACTTC. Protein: CSVDYARETQYF.